One sample yielded the 17 T cell receptor beta chains listed below, sequenced in a study of Graves' ophthalmopathy and Graves' hyperthyroidism. The authors amplified TCR beta CDR3 regions, and they did so from RNA transcripts for repertoire sequencing. First-round RT-PCR used HTBI primers; second-round multiplex PCR followed. TCRdb fed the multiplex PCR reads into MiXCR, producing one record per CDR3 protein. The sample lists about 400,000 distinct CDR3 sequences, approximately 16% occurring once. Material: peripheral blood. The receptor source for this set is a woman aged 18-30 years with Graves' ophthalmopathy.

Ten or more counts support this clonotype. This chain uses TRBV7-8 with TRBJ2-7; D is uncertain. The ends were cut back, 4 bases at V and 0 bases at J, with 13 bases in the middle. This CDR3 comprises 15 residues. From germline, CDR1 is SGHVS and CDR2 FQNEAQ. The CDR3 here is CASSSSTPFSYEQYF. In DNA, the CDR3 is TGTGCCAGCAGCTCGTCGACACCATTCTCCTACGAGCAGTACTTC.

This clonotype was seen repeatedly, ten times or more. The CDR3: CASSDYQDSRSYEQYF. CDR3 in DNA: TGTGCCAGCAGCGACTATCAGGACAGCCGATCCTACGAGCAGTACTTC. The chain is built from TRBV6-1 and TRBJ2-7; weak D call: TRBD1 (6 bases). The CDR3 runs to 16 residues. Germline-derived CDR1 and CDR2 are MNHNS and SASEGT. V gave up 6 bases and J gave up 1 base, with 19 bases separating them.

This clonotype was counted many times. The chain employs TRBV24-1 and TRBJ2-5; D call uncertain. The CDR3 totals 12 residues. V lost 4 bases to trimming and J lost 5 bases, with 7 bases between them. Looked up from germline, CDR1 is KGHDR and CDR2 is SFDVKD. The CDR3 coding sequence is TGTGCCACCAGTGAGGGTCGGGAGACCCAGTACTTC. It specifies CATSEGRETQYF.

This clonotype has at least ten counts. J is TRBJ2-5 and V is TRBV9; D call uncertain. The ends were cut back, 1 base at V and 1 base at J, with 8 bases in the middle. Germline CDR1 is SGDLS and CDR2 is YYNGEE. The CDR3 is 14 amino acids. The CDR3 DNA reads as TGTGCCAGCAGCGTACTGGCGTTCCAAGAGACCCAGTACTTC. Its protein is CASSVLAFQETQYF.

At least ten counts were recorded for this clonotype. The V gene is TRBV11-2, the J gene TRBJ2-2; D is undetermined. Germline lookup yields CDR1 SGHAT and CDR2 FQNNGV. Trimming removed 2 bases at V and 2 bases at J, with 12 bases between. The CDR3 has 16 amino acids. The CDR3 region has the DNA TGTGCCAGCAGCTTAAGACCGGGCCACAACACCGGGGAGCTGTTTTTT. Its protein is CASSLRPGHNTGELFF.

The V call is TRBV6-2 or TRBV6-3, the J call TRBJ1-2; tentatively, D is TRBD1 (5 bases). The V gene's germline CDR1 is MNHEY and CDR2 SVGEGT. V was clipped by 7 bases and J by 4 bases, with 19 bases between them. The CDR3 is made up of 15 amino acids. The DNA for the CDR3 is TGTGCCAGCAATAGGGCCATCCAGGGAGCCTATGGCTACACCTTC. Its protein is CASNRAIQGAYGYTF.

This clonotype was seen once. CDR3 protein: CASNLLQGDNQPQHF. In DNA form, the CDR3 reads TGTGCCAGCAACCTACTACAGGGCGACAATCAGCCCCAGCATTTT. The chain is built from TRBV28 and TRBJ1-5, with D maybe TRBD1 (6 bases). CDR3 size: 15 residues. Between the trimmed V and J ends, which lost 7 bases and 3 bases, there was a span of 16 bases. In germline, CDR1 is MDHEN, CDR2 SYDVKM.

In this sample, this clonotype turned up many times. The chain recombines TRBV6-5 with TRBJ2-6; TRBD1 is a possible D gene (5 bases). The CDR3 totals 17 residues. V shed 2 bases and J shed 4 bases, with 15 bases lying between them. CDR1 and CDR2 (germline): MNHEY, SVGAGI. The CDR3 reads CASSYPIQGAGANVLTF. The CDR3 DNA follows: TGTGCCAGCAGTTACCCGATCCAGGGCGCCGGGGCCAACGTCCTGACTTTC.

This clonotype was seen ten or more times. Sequence at one end of the junction differs from germline and may be a read error. The J gene is TRBJ2-2, the V gene TRBV19; 12 nucleotides agree with TRBD1. CDR1 is LNHDA, CDR2 SQIVND, per germline (reference sequence). The CDR3 contains 16 residues. The CDR3 DNA follows: TGTGCCAGTGGGACAGGGGGCCCCCCGAACACCGGGGAGCTGTCTTTT. Translated: CASGTGGPPNTGELSF.

This clonotype was seen many times. The V and J genes are TRBV9 and TRBJ1-5, with 9 nucleotides matching TRBD1. The CDR3 is 15 amino acids. The V and J ends lost 6 bases and 3 bases, in that order; junction bases with no gene match: 7. The V gene's germline CDR1 is SGDLS and CDR2 YYNGEE. CDR3 DNA: TGTGCCAGCAATTACAGGGGGCTTGACAATCAGCCCCAGCATTTT. Amino acid sequence: CASNYRGLDNQPQHF. Drawing the rest from reference TRBV9 and TRBJ1-5, the complete variable domain is DSGVTQTPKHLITATGQRVTLRCSPRSGDLSVYWYQQSLDQGLQFLIQYYNGEERAKGNILERFSAQQFPDLHSELNLSSLELGDSALYFCASNYRGLDNQPQHFGDGTRLSIL.

This clonotype was seen repeatedly, ten times or more. The chain is built from TRBV29-1 and TRBJ2-2, with D possibly matching TRBD2 (5 bases). CDR1 is SQVTM, CDR2 ANQGSEA, per germline. Between the trimmed V and J ends, which lost 4 bases and 1 base, there was a span of 7 bases. The length of the CDR3 is 13 residues. The chain's CDR3 is CSVVGGNTGELFF. In DNA, the CDR3 is TGCAGCGTTGTAGGAGGGAACACCGGGGAGCTGTTTTTT.

The chain's CDR3 is CASSYSGLPEAFF. As DNA, the CDR3 is TGTGCCAGCAGTTACTCGGGTCTTCCTGAAGCTTTCTTT. V is TRBV6-2 or TRBV6-3 and J is TRBJ1-1; no definite D call. V dropped 0 bases and J dropped 6 bases, with 8 bases sitting between them. Germline-derived CDR1 and CDR2 are MNHEY and SVGEGT. The length of the CDR3 is 13 residues.

The chain is built from TRBV11-3 and TRBJ1-2; 8 nucleotides agree with TRBD1. With 1 base clipped from V and 8 bases from J, the junction kept 3 bases outside the gene matches. The CDR3 is made up of 13 amino acids. Germline CDR1 reads SGHNT; CDR2 reads YENEEA. This CDR3 reads CASSLGQGSGYTF. CDR3 DNA: TGTGCCAGCAGCTTAGGACAGGGGAGCGGCTACACCTTC.

The chain employs TRBV15 and TRBJ2-2; D is unresolved. Germline V lookup: CDR1 LNHNV, CDR2 YYDKDF (reference sequence). This CDR3 region has 19 residues. Trimming removed 0 bases from V and 0 bases from J, with 17 bases in between. The CDR3 DNA reads TGTGCCACCAGCAGAGACCAAACCATGATCGGCACGAACACCGGGGAGCTGTTTTTT. This encodes CATSRDQTMIGTNTGELFF. Full variable domain (outside the CDR3, taken from reference TRBV15 and TRBJ2-2): DAMVIQNPRYQVTQFGKPVTLSCSQTLNHNVMYWYQQKSSQAPKLLFHYYDKDFNNEADTPDNFQSRRPNTSFCFLDIRSPGLGDTAMYLCATSRDQTMIGTNTGELFFGEGSRLTVL.

This clonotype was recorded only once. The CDR3 bases are TGCGCCAGCAGCTTGACTGGGGCCCTGGGCTCTGAAGCTTTCTTT. Translation gives CASSLTGALGSEAFF. This chain uses TRBV5-1 with TRBJ1-1, with a tentative D call TRBD1 (5 bases). The CDR3 consists of 15 residues. Looked up from germline, CDR1 is SGHRS and CDR2 is YFSETQ. Trimming pared 1 base from V and 6 bases from J, leaving 16 bases between.

This clonotype was observed many times. The J gene is TRBJ2-2, the V gene TRBV29-1; 8 bases align to TRBD1. Trimming removed 6 bases from V and 4 bases from J; junction bases left unmatched: 7. CDR3 size: 14 residues. The germline CDR1 and CDR2 sequences are SQVTM and ANQGSEA. CDR3 residues: CSVLGQGITGELFF. For the CDR3, the DNA is TGCAGCGTGTTAGGACAGGGAATCACCGGGGAGCTGTTTTTT.

This clonotype appeared many times. The chain combines TRBV6-1 with TRBJ1-2; the match to TRBD1 covers 9 bases. V was clipped by 3 bases and J by 6 bases; unmatched bases: 14. This CDR3 is 17 amino acids long. The germline gives CDR1 MNHNS, CDR2 SASEGT. CDR3 nucleotide sequence: TGTGCCAGCAGTGAGGGGCGGTTGTGGGACAGGGTTGATGGCTACACCTTC. It translates to CASSEGRLWDRVDGYTF.